The entry that follows covers one TCR beta chain sequence. Which antigen it targets is not known. Within one base of it there is no much larger clone, and no base qualities were kept. In the germline V gene, CDR1 corresponds to MDHEN and CDR2 to SYDVKM. V lost 2 bases and J lost 1 base; the stretch between them is 11 bases long. The CDR3 spans 16 residues, from the cysteine through the phenylalanine. Only CDR3 DNA remains: 48 bases, in frame from the first base. In the prospective study, participants were roughly 18 to 100 years old, resided in 25 or so geographic areas of the United States, and were enrolled through a virtual design. To assign participants to cohorts, the prospective study relied on clinical history that participants themselves reported in a screening survey and a study questionnaire. Exposed participants had been in contact, within 2 weeks of entering the study, with a person who had a PCR-confirmed or clinician-diagnosed case of COVID-19. In the prospective study, whole blood, serum and a nasopharyngeal or oropharyngeal swab were collected from each participant by mobile phlebotomists. Additional blood draws and questionnaires over an approximately two-month period could optionally be provided by prospective study participants. Before DNA extraction, blood samples from the prospective study were shipped at room temperature or frozen.

TCRbeta CDR3 regions were amplified from genomic DNA by means of the immunoSEQ Assay, a bias-controlled multiplex PCR. Concerning the study's data processing: Within the assay, amplification of reference gene primers was used to estimate how many nucleated cells each sample contained. To quantify the absolute abundance of each unique TCRbeta CDR3 rearrangement, sequence reads were collapsed and filtered. Productive Simpson clonality was computed per sample as the square root of Simpson's diversity index over productive rearrangements. Held by TCRdb, this immuneACCESS table contains in-frame sequences only and omits some clones. Under half of the omission traces to an unresolved V gene where checked; the cause of the rest is unknown. V, J and clone size derive from that table, while D and trimming were established from the DNA sequence. The sample profile shows some 270,000 clones; under 95% of them were found once. The biggest ten clones account for approximately 2.9% of the sample.

This sample was taken from a study of blood T cell repertoires in COVID-19 (dated by TCRdb to between 2020 and 2021). About the investigation overall: Collaborator samples came from the United States, Italy and Spain and covered acute and convalescent phases of COVID-19. The dataset comprised deeply sampled blood TCRbeta repertoires from subjects exposed to, actively infected with, or recovered from COVID-19. Where available, HLA class I and class II types were obtained from metadata supplied by the sample provider rather than from assay-based typing. A de-identified subject ID, COVID-19 status, age in years and sex were almost always included in the sample metadata. The prospective study material was composed of cDNA or gDNA derived from T cells, B-cell-depleted T cells, or PBMCs. The samples were drawn from two sources: the first 160 participants of the ongoing ImmuneRACE study, and over 1,000 subjects contributed by 6 global collaborators. A freely available public database, intended as a resource for researchers studying the immune response to SARS-CoV-2, is where the repertoires were released. The investigation overall reported the following: Clinical and demographic metadata were provided uncurated, with the amount varying by source and participant.

The sample comprised PBMCs or T cells enriched from blood (not recorded which). This receptor was taken from a man aged 35-49 years who had been exposed to COVID-19. The receptor chain draws on TRBV28 and TRBJ2-2, with TRBD2 tentatively as D gene (5 bases match). The CDR3 sequence is CASSLRGIKNTGELFF. DNA sequence: TGTGCCAGCAGTTTACGGGGAATAAAGAACACCGGGGAGCTGTTTTTT.